These T cell receptor beta chains were read from a single sample in a study of cytomegalovirus exposure and HLA in healthy donors. TCRdb's copy holds only in-frame clones and misses some; the assay was immunoSEQ multiplex PCR. The table records some 120,000 clones, roughly 78% of them present only once. The sample taken for sequencing was PBMCs. All receptors derive from a man aged 25 to 45 in good health and CMV-seronegative. Both conserved end residues are part of each CDR3. The order of the fields is J gene, D gene, V gene, clone size, CDR3 protein, CDR3 DNA. The D gene is left open where the match is weak. The listing skips clone size in some rows; elsewhere it reads once, few, many or a size class.

j_call: TRBJ1-1
d_call: TRBD1
v_call: TRBV19
clone_size: -
cdr3_aa: CATNWDSMNTEAFF
cdr3_nt: TGTGCCACCAATTGGGACAGCATGAACACTGAAGCTTTCTTT

j_call: TRBJ2-7
d_call: -
v_call: TRBV9
clone_size: -
cdr3_aa: CASSVGRDSYEQYF
cdr3_nt: TGTGCCAGCAGCGTAGGTCGGGACTCCTACGAGCAGTACTTC

j_call: TRBJ2-7
d_call: TRBD2
v_call: TRBV7-9
clone_size: -
cdr3_aa: CSSSLGPGGQNEQYF
cdr3_nt: TGTTCCAGCAGCTTAGGACCGGGAGGGCAAAACGAGCAGTACTTC

j_call: TRBJ2-3
d_call: -
v_call: TRBV13
clone_size: -
cdr3_aa: CASSLSPGTDTQYF
cdr3_nt: TGTGCCAGCAGCTTGAGCCCAGGGACAGATACGCAGTATTTT

j_call: TRBJ2-7
d_call: -
v_call: TRBV7-9
clone_size: -
cdr3_aa: CASSLGFGQYF
cdr3_nt: TGTGCCAGCAGCCTCGGTTTCGGGCAGTACTTC

j_call: TRBJ2-2
d_call: -
v_call: TRBV29-1
clone_size: -
cdr3_aa: CSVGTQGNTGELFF
cdr3_nt: TGCAGCGTAGGAACACAGGGAAACACCGGGGAGCTGTTTTTT

j_call: TRBJ1-2
d_call: -
v_call: TRBV19
clone_size: -
cdr3_aa: CASSSAKEERVYGYTF
cdr3_nt: TGTGCCAGTAGTAGCGCCAAAGAAGAGAGAGTATATGGCTACACCTTC

j_call: TRBJ1-2
d_call: TRBD1
v_call: TRBV7-9
clone_size: -
cdr3_aa: CASSLGQNNYGYTF
cdr3_nt: TGTGCCAGCAGCCTGGGACAGAACAACTATGGCTACACCTTC

j_call: TRBJ2-1
d_call: -
v_call: TRBV13
clone_size: -
cdr3_aa: CASSLGQGEQFF
cdr3_nt: TGTGCCAGCAGCTTAGGCCAGGGTGAGCAGTTCTTC

j_call: TRBJ2-1
d_call: -
v_call: TRBV6-5
clone_size: -
cdr3_aa: CASSSRINEQFF
cdr3_nt: TGTGCCAGCAGTTCTAGGATCAATGAGCAGTTCTTC

j_call: TRBJ2-1
d_call: -
v_call: TRBV7-9
clone_size: -
cdr3_aa: CASSLGGSPYNEQFF
cdr3_nt: TGTGCCAGCAGCTTAGGAGGGAGCCCTTACAATGAGCAGTTCTTC

j_call: TRBJ2-3
d_call: -
v_call: TRBV29-1
clone_size: -
cdr3_aa: CSVESRAKDTQYF
cdr3_nt: TGCAGCGTTGAATCCAGGGCCAAGGATACGCAGTATTTT

j_call: TRBJ1-2
d_call: -
v_call: TRBV6-6
clone_size: -
cdr3_aa: CASSYSVGGYGYTF
cdr3_nt: TGTGCCAGCAGTTACTCAGTTGGGGGGTATGGCTACACCTTC

j_call: TRBJ2-2
d_call: TRBD1
v_call: TRBV5-4
clone_size: -
cdr3_aa: CASSLGQGVGGELFF
cdr3_nt: TGTGCCAGCAGCTTGGGACAGGGGGTCGGCGGGGAGCTGTTTTTT

j_call: TRBJ2-7
d_call: TRBD2
v_call: TRBV29-1
clone_size: few
cdr3_aa: CSAALAAKSSYEQYF
cdr3_nt: TGCAGCGCCGCACTAGCGGCTAAGAGCTCCTACGAGCAGTACTTC

j_call: TRBJ2-7
d_call: -
v_call: TRBV30
clone_size: -
cdr3_aa: CAWNPPGWTYEQYF
cdr3_nt: TGTGCCTGGAACCCGCCAGGGTGGACCTACGAGCAGTACTTC

j_call: TRBJ2-7
d_call: TRBD2
v_call: TRBV27
clone_size: -
cdr3_aa: CASSLWASGNYEQYF
cdr3_nt: TGTGCCAGCAGTTTGTGGGCTAGCGGAAACTACGAGCAGTACTTC

j_call: TRBJ1-1
d_call: -
v_call: TRBV9
clone_size: -
cdr3_aa: CASSVGDLNTEAFF
cdr3_nt: TGTGCCAGCAGCGTAGGGGACTTGAACACTGAAGCTTTCTTT